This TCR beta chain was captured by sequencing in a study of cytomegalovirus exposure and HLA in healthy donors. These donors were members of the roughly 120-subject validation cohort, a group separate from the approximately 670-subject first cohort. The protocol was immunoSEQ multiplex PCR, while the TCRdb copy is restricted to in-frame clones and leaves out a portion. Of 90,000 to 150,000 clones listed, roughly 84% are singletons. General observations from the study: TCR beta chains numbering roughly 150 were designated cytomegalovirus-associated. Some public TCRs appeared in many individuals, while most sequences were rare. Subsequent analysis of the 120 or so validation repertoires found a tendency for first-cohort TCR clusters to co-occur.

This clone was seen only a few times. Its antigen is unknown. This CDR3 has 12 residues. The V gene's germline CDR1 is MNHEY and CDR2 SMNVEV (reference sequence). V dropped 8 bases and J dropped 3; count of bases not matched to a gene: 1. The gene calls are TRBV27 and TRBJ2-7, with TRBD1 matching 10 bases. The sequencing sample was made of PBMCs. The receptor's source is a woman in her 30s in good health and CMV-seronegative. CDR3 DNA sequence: TGTGCCAGCCGGGACAGGGGCTACGAGCAGTACTTC. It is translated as CASRDRGYEQYF.